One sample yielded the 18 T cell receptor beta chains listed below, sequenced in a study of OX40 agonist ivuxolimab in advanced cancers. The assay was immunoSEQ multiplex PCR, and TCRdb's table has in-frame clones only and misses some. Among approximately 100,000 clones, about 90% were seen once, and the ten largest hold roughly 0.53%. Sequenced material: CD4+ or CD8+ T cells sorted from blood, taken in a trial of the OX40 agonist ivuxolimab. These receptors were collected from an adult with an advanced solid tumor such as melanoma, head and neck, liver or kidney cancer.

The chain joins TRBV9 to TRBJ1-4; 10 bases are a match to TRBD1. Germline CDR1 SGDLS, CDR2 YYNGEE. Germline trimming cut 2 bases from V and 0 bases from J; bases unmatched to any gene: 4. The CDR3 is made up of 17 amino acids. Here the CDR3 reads CASSVGQGRTTNEKLFF. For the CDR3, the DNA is TGTGCCAGCAGCGTGGGACAGGGGCGCACAACTAATGAAAAACTGTTTTTT. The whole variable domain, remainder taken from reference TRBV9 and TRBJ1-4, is DSGVTQTPKHLITATGQRVTLRCSPRSGDLSVYWYQQSLDQGLQFLIQYYNGEERAKGNILERFSAQQFPDLHSELNLSSLELGDSALYFCASSVGQGRTTNEKLFFGSGTQLSVL.

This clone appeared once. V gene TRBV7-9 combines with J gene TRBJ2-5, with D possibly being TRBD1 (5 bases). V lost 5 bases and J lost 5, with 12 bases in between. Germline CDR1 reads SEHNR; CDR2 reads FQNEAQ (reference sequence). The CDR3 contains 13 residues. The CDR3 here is CASSVDIGETQYF. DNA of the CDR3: TGTGCCAGCAGCGTGGACATCGGGGAGACCCAGTACTTC.

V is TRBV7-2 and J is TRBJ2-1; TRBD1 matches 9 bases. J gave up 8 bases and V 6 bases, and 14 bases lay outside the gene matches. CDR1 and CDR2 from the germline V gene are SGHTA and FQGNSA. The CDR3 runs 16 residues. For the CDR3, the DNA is TGTGCCAGCAGTCCCAACCCGGGACAGGGATTCCATGAGCAGTTCTTC. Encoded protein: CASSPNPGQGFHEQFF.

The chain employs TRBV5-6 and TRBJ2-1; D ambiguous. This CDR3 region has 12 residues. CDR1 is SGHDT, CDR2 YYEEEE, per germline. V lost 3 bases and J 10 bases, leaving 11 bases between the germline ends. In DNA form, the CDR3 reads TGTGCCAGCAGCTCCCAGACCCCGGAGCAGTTCTTC. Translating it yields CASSSQTPEQFF.

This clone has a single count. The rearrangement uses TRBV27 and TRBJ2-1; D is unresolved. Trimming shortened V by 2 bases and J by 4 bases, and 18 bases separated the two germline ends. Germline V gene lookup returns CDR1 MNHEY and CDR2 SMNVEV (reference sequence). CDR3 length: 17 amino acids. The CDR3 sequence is CASSLRRVTYFYNEQFF. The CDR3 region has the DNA TGTGCCAGCAGTTTACGAAGGGTGACCTACTTTTACAATGAGCAGTTCTTC.

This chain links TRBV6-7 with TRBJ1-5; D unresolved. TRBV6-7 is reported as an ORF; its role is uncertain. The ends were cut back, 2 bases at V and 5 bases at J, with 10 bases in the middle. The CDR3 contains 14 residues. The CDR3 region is CASSYREHHQPQHF. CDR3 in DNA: TGTGCCAGCAGTTACAGAGAACACCATCAGCCCCAGCATTTT.

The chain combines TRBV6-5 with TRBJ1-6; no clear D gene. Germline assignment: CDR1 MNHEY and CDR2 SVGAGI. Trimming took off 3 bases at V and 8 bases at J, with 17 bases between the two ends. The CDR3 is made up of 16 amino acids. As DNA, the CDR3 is TGTGCCAGCAGTTATGGCGACGGTCCACCCGATTCACCCCTCCACTTT. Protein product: CASSYGDGPPDSPLHF.

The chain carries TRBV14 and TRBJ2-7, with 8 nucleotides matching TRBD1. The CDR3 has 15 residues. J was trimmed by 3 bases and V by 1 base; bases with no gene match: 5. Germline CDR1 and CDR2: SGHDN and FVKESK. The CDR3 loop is CASSQGTGTFYEQYF. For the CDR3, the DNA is TGTGCCAGCAGCCAAGGGACAGGGACTTTCTACGAGCAGTACTTC.

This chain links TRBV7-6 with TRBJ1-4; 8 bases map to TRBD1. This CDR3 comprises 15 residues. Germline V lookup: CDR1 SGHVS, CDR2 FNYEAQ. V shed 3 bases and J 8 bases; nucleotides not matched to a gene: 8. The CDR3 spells CASSFSRGPGEKLFF. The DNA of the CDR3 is TGTGCCAGCAGCTTTTCCAGGGGGCCTGGGGAAAAACTGTTTTTT. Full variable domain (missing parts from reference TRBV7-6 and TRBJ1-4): GAGVSQSPRYKVTKRGQDVALRCDPISGHVSLYWYRQALGQGPEFLTYFNYEAQQDKSGLPNDRFSAERPEGSISTLTIQRTEQRDSAMYRCASSFSRGPGEKLFFGSGTQLSVL.

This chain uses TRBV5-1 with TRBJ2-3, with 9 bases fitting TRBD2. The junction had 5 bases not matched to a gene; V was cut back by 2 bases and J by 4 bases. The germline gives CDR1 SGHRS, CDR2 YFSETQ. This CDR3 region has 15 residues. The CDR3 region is CASSLAGGRPDTQYF. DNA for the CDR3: TGCGCCAGCAGCTTAGCGGGGGGCAGACCAGATACGCAGTATTTT.

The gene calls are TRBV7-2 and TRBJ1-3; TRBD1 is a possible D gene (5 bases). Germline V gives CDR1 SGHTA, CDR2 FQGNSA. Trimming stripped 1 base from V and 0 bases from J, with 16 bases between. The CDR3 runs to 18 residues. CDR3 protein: CASSLGGGLGRSGNTIYF. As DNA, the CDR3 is TGTGCCAGCAGCTTAGGGGGAGGGTTGGGGCGCTCTGGAAACACCATATATTTT.

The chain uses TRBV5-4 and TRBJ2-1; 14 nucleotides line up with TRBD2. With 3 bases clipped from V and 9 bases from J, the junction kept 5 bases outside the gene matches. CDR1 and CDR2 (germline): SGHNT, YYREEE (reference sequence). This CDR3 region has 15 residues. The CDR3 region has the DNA TGTGCCAGCAGCTCGGGACTAGCGGGAGAATCTGAGCAGTTCTTC. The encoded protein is CASSSGLAGESEQFF.

This CDR3 reads CASSEASTDTEAFF. CDR3 coding DNA: TGTGCCAGCAGTGAAGCCTCGACAGACACTGAAGCTTTCTTT. The J gene is TRBJ1-1, the V gene TRBV6-1; D possibly corresponds to TRBD1 (5 bases). Germline V gene sequence: CDR1 MNHNS, CDR2 SASEGT. V lost 0 bases and J lost 3, with 8 bases in between. This CDR3 comprises 14 residues.

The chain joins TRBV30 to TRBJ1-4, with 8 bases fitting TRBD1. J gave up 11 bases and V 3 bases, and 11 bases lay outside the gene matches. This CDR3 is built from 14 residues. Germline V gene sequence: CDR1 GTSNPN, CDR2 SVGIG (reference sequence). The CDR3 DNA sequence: TGTGCCTGGAGGGGATACGGACAGGGTGACAAACTGTTTTTT. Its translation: CAWRGYGQGDKLFF.

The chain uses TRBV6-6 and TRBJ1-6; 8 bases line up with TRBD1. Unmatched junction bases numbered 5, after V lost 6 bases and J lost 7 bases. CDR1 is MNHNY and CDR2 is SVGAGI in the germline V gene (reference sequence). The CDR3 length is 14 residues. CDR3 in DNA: TGTGCCAGCAGCGGACAGGGTGAAAATTCACCCCTCCACTTT. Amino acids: CASSGQGENSPLHF.

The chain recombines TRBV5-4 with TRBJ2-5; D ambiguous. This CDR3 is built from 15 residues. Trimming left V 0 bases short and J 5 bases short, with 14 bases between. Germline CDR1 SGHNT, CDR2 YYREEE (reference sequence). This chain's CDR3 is CASSLGQGFGETQYF. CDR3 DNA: TGTGCCAGCAGCTTGGGACAAGGGTTTGGTGAGACCCAGTACTTC.

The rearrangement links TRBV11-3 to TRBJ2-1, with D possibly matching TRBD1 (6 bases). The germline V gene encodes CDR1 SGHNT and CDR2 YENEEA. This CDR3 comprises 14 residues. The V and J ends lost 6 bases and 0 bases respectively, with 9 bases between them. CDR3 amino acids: CASSRQASYNEQFF. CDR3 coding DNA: TGTGCCAGCAGTAGACAGGCCTCCTACAATGAGCAGTTCTTC.

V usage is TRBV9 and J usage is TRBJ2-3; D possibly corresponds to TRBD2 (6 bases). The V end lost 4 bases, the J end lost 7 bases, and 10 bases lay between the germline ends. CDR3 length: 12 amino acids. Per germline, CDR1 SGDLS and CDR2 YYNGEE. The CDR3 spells CASSLGGNTQYF. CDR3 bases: TGTGCCAGCAGCCTAGGAGGGAATACGCAGTATTTT. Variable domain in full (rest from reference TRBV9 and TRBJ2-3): DSGVTQTPKHLITATGQRVTLRCSPRSGDLSVYWYQQSLDQGLQFLIQYYNGEERAKGNILERFSAQQFPDLHSELNLSSLELGDSALYFCASSLGGNTQYFGPGTRLTVL.